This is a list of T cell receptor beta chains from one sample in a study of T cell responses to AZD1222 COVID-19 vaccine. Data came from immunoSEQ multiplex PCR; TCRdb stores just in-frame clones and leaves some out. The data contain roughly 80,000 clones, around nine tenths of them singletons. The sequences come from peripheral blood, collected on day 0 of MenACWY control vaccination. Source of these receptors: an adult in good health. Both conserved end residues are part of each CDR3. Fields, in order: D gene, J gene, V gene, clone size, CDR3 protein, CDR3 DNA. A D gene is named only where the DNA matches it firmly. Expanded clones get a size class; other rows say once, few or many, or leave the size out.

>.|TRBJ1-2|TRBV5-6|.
CASSAGTEPIGYTF
TGTGCCAGCAGTGCCGGGACGGAGCCTATTGGCTACACCTTC
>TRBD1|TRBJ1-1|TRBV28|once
CASRTGWQQEDVNTEAFF
TGTGCCAGCAGGACAGGGTGGCAACAGGAGGATGTGAACACTGAAGCTTTCTTT
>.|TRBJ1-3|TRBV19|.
CASSRTGNTIYF
TGTGCCAGTAGTCGTACCGGGAACACCATATATTTT
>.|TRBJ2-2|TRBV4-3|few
CASSQVGGNTGELFF
TGCGCCAGCAGCCAAGTCGGGGGGAACACCGGGGAGCTGTTTTTT
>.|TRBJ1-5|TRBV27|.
CASSLSLGGNQPQHF
TGTGCCAGCAGTTTATCCCTAGGGGGAAATCAGCCCCAGCATTTT
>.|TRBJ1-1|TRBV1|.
CTSTSTGTRSATEAFF
TGCACCAGCACGTCGACAGGGACCAGGTCGGCCACTGAAGCTTTCTTT
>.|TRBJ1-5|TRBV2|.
CASSLRTNRNQPQHF
TGTGCCAGCAGTCTTAGGACAAATAGGAATCAGCCCCAGCATTTT
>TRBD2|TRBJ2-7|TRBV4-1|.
CASSHVPGGYEQYF
TGCGCCAGCAGCCACGTCCCGGGGGGCTACGAGCAGTACTTC
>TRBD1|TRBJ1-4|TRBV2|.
CASSLQGARQTNEKLFF
TGTGCCAGCAGTCTACAGGGGGCGCGACAAACTAATGAAAAACTGTTTTTT
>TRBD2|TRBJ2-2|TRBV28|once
CASSPTLAGGPGELFF
TGTGCCAGCAGTCCGACACTAGCGGGAGGTCCCGGGGAGCTGTTTTTT
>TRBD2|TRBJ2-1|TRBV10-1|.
CASSAQRGYNEQFF
TGCGCCAGCAGTGCCCAGCGGGGATACAATGAGCAGTTCTTC
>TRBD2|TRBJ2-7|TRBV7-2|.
CASSLAPSGRIYEQYF
TGTGCCAGCAGCTTAGCCCCTAGCGGGAGGATCTACGAGCAGTACTTC
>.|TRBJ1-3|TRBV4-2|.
CASSQRDRGGNAIYF
TGTGCCAGCAGCCAACGGGACCGCGGGGGGAACGCCATATATTTT
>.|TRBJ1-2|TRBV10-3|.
CASEGIESGYTF
TGTGCCTCGGAGGGGATTGAGAGTGGCTACACCTTC
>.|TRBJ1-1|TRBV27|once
CATQGNSEAFF
TGTGCCACCCAGGGAAATAGTGAAGCTTTCTTT
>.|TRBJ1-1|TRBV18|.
CASSPPFQGNTEAFF
TGTGCCAGCTCACCACCGTTTCAGGGGAACACTGAAGCTTTCTTT
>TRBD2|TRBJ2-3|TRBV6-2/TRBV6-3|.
CASSFPAGVPDTQYF
TGTGCCAGCAGTTTTCCAGCGGGAGTTCCAGATACGCAGTATTTT
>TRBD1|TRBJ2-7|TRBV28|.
CASSSRQGVRYEQYF
TGTGCCAGCAGTTCCCGACAGGGGGTACGCTACGAGCAGTACTTC
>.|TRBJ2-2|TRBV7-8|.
CASSLDYGELFF
TGTGCCAGCAGCCTCGACTACGGGGAGCTGTTTTTT
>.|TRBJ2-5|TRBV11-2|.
CASSLEGSGAETQYF
TGTGCCAGCAGCTTAGAAGGGTCCGGGGCAGAGACCCAGTACTTC
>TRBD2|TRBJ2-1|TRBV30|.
CAWSPLAGGPYNEQFF
TGTGCCTGGAGTCCGCTAGCGGGAGGCCCCTACAATGAGCAGTTCTTC
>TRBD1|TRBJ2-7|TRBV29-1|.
CSVDVSGQGAGEQYF
TGCAGCGTTGATGTATCCGGACAGGGGGCGGGCGAGCAGTACTTC
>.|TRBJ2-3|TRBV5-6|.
CASSEQGLDTQYF
TGTGCCAGCAGCGAGCAGGGTCTAGATACGCAGTATTTT
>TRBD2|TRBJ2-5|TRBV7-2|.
CASSLAASGDGETQYF
TGTGCCAGCAGCTTAGCGGCTAGCGGGGACGGAGAGACCCAGTACTTC